The TCR beta chain under discussion was sequenced for a study of blood T cell repertoires in COVID-19. Background on the study: Collection of acute and convalescent COVID-19 samples took place in the United States, Italy and Spain.

Authors' methods: Reference gene primers were amplified, and this amplification served to estimate nucleated cell counts. Generated by immunoSEQ multiplex PCR, the TCRdb table keeps only in-frame clones and is missing some. V, J and clone size reflect that table, while D and trimming were determined from the DNA. The table includes roughly 200,000 clones, 75% to 85% detected once. The CDR3 has 17 amino acids. Trimming cost V 3 bases and J 6 bases, with 19 bases left between them. CDR1 is KGHDR and CDR2 is SFDVKD in the germline V gene. Patients from Seattle were sampled longitudinally, starting during active infection.

The clonotype was recovered from an elderly woman with COVID-19, enrolled during active disease. The J gene is TRBJ2-2, the V gene TRBV24-1; maybe TRBD2 (5 bases). The specimen was peripheral blood. This CDR3 reads CATSDTPGKLGAGELFF. CDR3 nucleotides: TGTGCCACCAGTGATACACCGGGAAAGCTGGGCGCCGGGGAGCTGTTTTTT.